This T cell receptor (beta chain) was sequenced in a study of T cells in Graves' hyperthyroidism and ophthalmopathy. Overall study results and limits: Most clonotypes expanded in thyroid above 0.001 were likewise present in blood.

This clonotype appeared a few times. The target antigen is unknown. CDR1 is LNHDA, CDR2 SQIVND, per germline (reference sequence). The V and J ends lost 4 bases and 1 base, in that order; junction bases with no gene match: 9. This CDR3 is 16 amino acids long. There were TCR beta CDR3 regions amplified from RNA transcripts. A first-round RT-PCR of the TCR CDR3 used the HTBI primer set. TCRdb processed the multiplex PCR reads anew with MiXCR; each CDR3 protein has one entry. The sample lists around 440,000 distinct CDR3 sequences; less than 20% were seen once. The source is a woman in her late teens or twenties with Graves' hyperthyroidism. Source material: blood. The rearrangement joins TRBV19 to TRBJ1-1; 7 bases are shared with TRBD1. CDR3 residues: CASSTHMTGWNTEAFF. The CDR3 DNA reads TGTGCCAGTAGTACTCACATGACAGGGTGGAACACTGAAGCTTTCTTT.